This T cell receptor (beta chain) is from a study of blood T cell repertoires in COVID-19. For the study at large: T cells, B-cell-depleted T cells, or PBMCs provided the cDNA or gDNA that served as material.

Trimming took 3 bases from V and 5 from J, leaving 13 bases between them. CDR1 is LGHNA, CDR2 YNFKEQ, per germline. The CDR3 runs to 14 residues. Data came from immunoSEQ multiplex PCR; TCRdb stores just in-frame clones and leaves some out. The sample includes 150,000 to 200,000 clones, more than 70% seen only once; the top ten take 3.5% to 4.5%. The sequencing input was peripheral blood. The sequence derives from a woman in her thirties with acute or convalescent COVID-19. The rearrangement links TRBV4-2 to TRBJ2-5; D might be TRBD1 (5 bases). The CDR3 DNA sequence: TGTGCCAGCAGCCACCAGGGTCTGTACGAGACCCAGTACTTC. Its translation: CASSHQGLYETQYF.